This T cell receptor beta chain stems from a study of monozygotic twins with inflammatory bowel disease. TCRdb re-called the 5' RACE reads and catalogs CDR3 proteins one per entry, DNA excluded. This table lists more than 350,000 distinct CDR3 sequences. Germline CDR1 is LNHDA and CDR2 is SQIVND (reference sequence). This CDR3 spans 12 amino acids. The receptor's source is a human donor with ulcerative colitis or Crohn's disease, or a healthy co-twin of an affected twin (not recorded which). V gene TRBV19 combines with J gene TRBJ1-2; TCRdb gives TRBD1 as the D gene, but with no DNA this cannot be confirmed. Sample: blood. The CDR3 loop is CASSPTRDGYTF.